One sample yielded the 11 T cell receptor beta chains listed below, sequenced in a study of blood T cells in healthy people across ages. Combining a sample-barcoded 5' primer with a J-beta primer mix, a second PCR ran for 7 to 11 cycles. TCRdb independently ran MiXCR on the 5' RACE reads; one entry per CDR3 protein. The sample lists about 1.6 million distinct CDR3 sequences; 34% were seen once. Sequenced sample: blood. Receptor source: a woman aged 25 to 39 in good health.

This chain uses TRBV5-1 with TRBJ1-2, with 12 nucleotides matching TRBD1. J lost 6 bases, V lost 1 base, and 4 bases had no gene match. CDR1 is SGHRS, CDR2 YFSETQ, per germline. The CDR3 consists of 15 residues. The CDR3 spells CASSLRDRGRNGYTF. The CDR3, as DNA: TGCGCCAGCAGCTTGAGGGACAGGGGGCGGAATGGCTACACCTTC.

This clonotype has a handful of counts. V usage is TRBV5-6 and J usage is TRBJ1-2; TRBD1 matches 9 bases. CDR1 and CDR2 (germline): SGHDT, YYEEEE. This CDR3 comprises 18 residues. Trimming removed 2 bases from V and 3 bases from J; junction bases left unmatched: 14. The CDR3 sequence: CASSLTRNRDRVDYGYTF. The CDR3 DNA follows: TGTGCCAGCAGCTTAACCCGTAACCGGGACAGGGTTGACTATGGCTACACCTTC.

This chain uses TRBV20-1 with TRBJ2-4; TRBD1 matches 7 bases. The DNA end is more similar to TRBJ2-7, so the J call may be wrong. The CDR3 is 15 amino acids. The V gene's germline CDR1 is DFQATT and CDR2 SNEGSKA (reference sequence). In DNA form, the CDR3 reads TGCAGTGCTAGAGATCGGTCGAAGGGGGCACACGAGCAGTACTTC. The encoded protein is CSARDRSKGAHEQYF.

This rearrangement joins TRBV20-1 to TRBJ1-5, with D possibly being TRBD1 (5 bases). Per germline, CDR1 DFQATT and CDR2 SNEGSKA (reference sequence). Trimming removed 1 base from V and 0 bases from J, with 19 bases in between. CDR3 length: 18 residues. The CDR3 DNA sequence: TGCAGTGCTAGAGGGGACCTTGGGCCAGGGATTAGCAATCAGCCCCAGCATTTT. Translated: CSARGDLGPGISNQPQHF.

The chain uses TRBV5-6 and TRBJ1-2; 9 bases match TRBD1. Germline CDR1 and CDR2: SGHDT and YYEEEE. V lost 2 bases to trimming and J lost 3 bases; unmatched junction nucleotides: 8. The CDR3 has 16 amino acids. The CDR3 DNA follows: TGTGCCAGCAGCTTCTCTGGGGACAGGGCATACTATGGCTACACCTTC. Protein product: CASSFSGDRAYYGYTF.

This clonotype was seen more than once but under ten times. CDR3 sequence reads: CASSLNGTLITYEQYF. In DNA form, the CDR3 reads TGTGCCAGCAGCTTAAACGGGACACTTATTACCTACGAGCAGTACTTC. The chain recombines TRBV14 with TRBJ2-7; D might be TRBD1 (6 bases). Germline values: CDR1 SGHDN, CDR2 FVKESK. The CDR3 is 16 residues long. Trimming took off 5 bases at V and 2 bases at J, with 19 bases between the two ends.

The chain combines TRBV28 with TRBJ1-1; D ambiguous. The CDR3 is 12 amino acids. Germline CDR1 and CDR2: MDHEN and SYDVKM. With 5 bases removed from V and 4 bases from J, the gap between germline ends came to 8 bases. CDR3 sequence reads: CASSQYSTEAFF. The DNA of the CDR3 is TGTGCCAGCAGTCAGTATAGCACTGAAGCTTTCTTT.

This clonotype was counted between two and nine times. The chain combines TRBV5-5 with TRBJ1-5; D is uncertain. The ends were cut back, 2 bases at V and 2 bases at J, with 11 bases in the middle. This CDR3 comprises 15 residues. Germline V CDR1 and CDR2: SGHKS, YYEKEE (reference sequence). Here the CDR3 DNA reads TGTGCCAGCAGCTTAGGGTCGTCGGGCAATCAGCCCCAGCATTTT. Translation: CASSLGSSGNQPQHF.

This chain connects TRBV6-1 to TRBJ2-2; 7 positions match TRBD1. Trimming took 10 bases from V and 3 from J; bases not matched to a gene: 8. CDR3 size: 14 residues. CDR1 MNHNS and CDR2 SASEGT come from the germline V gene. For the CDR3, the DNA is TGTGCCACCAAGGACGGGACAGACACCGGGGAGCTGTTTTTT. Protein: CATKDGTDTGELFF.

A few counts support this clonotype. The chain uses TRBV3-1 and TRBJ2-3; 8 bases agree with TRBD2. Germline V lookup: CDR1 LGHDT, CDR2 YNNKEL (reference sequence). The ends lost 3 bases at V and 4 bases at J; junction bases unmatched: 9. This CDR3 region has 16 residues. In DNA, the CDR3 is TGTGCCAGCAGCCACGGACTAGCCACTTTCCCAGATACGCAGTATTTT. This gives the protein CASSHGLATFPDTQYF.

CDR3 coding DNA: TGTGCCAGCGCAAAATCTAGCGTCTACGAGCAGTACTTC. The encoded protein is CASAKSSVYEQYF. This chain links TRBV6-1 with TRBJ2-5; tentatively, D is TRBD2 (6 bases). The end of the DNA fits TRBJ2-7 better, so the J call may be wrong. This CDR3 region has 13 residues. The germline V gene has CDR1 MNHNS and CDR2 SASEGT.